This T cell receptor beta chain was captured by sequencing in a study of beta chain features in type 1 diabetes. In germline, CDR1 is LGHNA, CDR2 YSLEER. V was pared by 4 bases and J by 8 bases, with 5 bases of the junction left unmatched. The CDR3 runs 13 residues. Expressed TCRB transcripts were sequenced because the isolated RNA had all been reverse transcribed beforehand. Clones were sequenced by immunoSEQ multiplex PCR, and TCRdb holds only the in-frame ones, with some missing. Found here are about 150,000 clones, about 7.3% of them singletons; the top ten hold 0.5% to 0.65%. The sequencing sample was made of central memory CD4+ T cells from blood. The sequence came from a man aged 18 to 30 in good health. The chain links TRBV4-3 to TRBJ2-7, with TRBD1 identical over 10 bases. The CDR3 sequence is CASSRRQGAQQYF. For the CDR3, the DNA is TGCGCCAGCAGCCGTCGACAGGGGGCTCAGCAGTACTTC.